Sequencing of this T cell receptor beta chain was carried out in a study of blood T cell repertoires in COVID-19. Study in general: Sites in the United States, Italy and Spain provided acute and convalescent COVID-19 samples. Sample material is recorded as cDNA or gDNA derived from T cells, B-cell-depleted T cells, or PBMCs.

In the authors' methods: Cell counts per sample came from amplifying reference gene primers. Sequencing was performed with immunoSEQ multiplex PCR; in TCRdb, only in-frame clones are kept and a portion is missing. Clone size and V and J calls were adopted from that table, with D and trimming inferred from the DNA. Among roughly 86,000 clones listed, roughly 84% were seen once. This clone was recorded only once. The source of this sequence is a man between 60 and 70 years old with acute or convalescent COVID-19. Sequences were obtained from peripheral blood.

The CDR3 sequence: CASSWQGYNEQFF. For the CDR3, the DNA is TGTGCCAGCAGCTGGCAGGGGTACAATGAGCAGTTCTTC. The rearrangement joins TRBV7-2 to TRBJ2-1, with D tentatively TRBD1 (6 bases). There are 13 residues in the CDR3. V lost 4 bases to trimming and J lost 4 bases, with 8 bases between them. In germline, CDR1 is SGHTA, CDR2 FQGNSA.